These T cell receptor beta chains were read from a single sample in a study of vaccination and CD4 T cells after COVID-19. TCRdb used MiXCR to reprocess the PCR reads, holding one entry per CDR3 protein. Altogether 26,000 or so distinct CDR3 sequences are present, approximately 53% being singletons, with the ten largest covering approximately 6%. The source was CD4+ T cells from blood, collected about 7 months after SARS-CoV-2 vaccination. The receptors shown here come from a human donor who had recovered from COVID-19. Both conserved end residues are part of each CDR3. A D gene is named only where the DNA matches it firmly. Clone sizes are given selectively: once, few, many, or a class where the clone is expanded.

TRBV11-2	TRBJ2-5	TRBD1	NA	TGTGCCAGTAGGGGACAGAAAGAGACCCAGTACTTC	CASRGQKETQYF
TRBV6-1	TRBJ1-2	NA	few	TGTGCCAGCAGTGGTGCAGGTCTCTATGGCTACACCTTC	CASSGAGLYGYTF
TRBV27	TRBJ2-5	TRBD2	few	TGTGCCAGCAGTTTACGCGGGAGAGGTGAGACCCAGTACTTC	CASSLRGRGETQYF
TRBV15	TRBJ1-4	NA	NA	TGTGCCACCAGCAGAGATCGAAGGACAATGCGGGAAAAACTGTTTTTT	CATSRDRRTMREKLFF
TRBV15	TRBJ1-5	NA	NA	TGTGCCACCAGTAAAGGGACACCCCGGGGTGGCAATCAGCCCCAGCATTTT	CATSKGTPRGGNQPQHF
TRBV20-1	TRBJ2-1	TRBD2	NA	TGCAGTGCTAGAGCTCCGGGACTAGCGTACTACAATGAGCAGTTCTTC	CSARAPGLAYYNEQFF
TRBV20-1	TRBJ2-3	NA	NA	TGCAGTGCCGCTGCGGGAAGCACAGATACGCAGTATTTT	CSAAAGSTDTQYF
TRBV27	TRBJ1-6	NA	few	TGTGCCAGCAGCTTTACGGGACGGACCCCAAATTCACCCCTCCACTTT	CASSFTGRTPNSPLHF
TRBV2	TRBJ2-1	TRBD2	NA	TGTGCCAGCAGGCCGGGACTAGCGGCTACAATGAAGCAGTTCTTC	CASRPGLAATMKQFF
TRBV20-1	TRBJ2-7	TRBD1	NA	TGCAGTGCTAGAGGGGACCGGGACAGAGTCTACGAGCAGTACTTC	CSARGDRDRVYEQYF
TRBV6-1	TRBJ1-5	NA	NA	TGTGCCAGCAGTGAGGGGGAGGGGCAGCCCCAGCATTTT	CASSEGEGQPQHF
TRBV20-1	TRBJ1-2	NA	NA	TGCAGTGCTAGGGGTCAGGGAATCCACTATGGCTACACCTTC	CSARGQGIHYGYTF
TRBV7-3	TRBJ2-5	TRBD2	NA	TGTGCCAGCAGCTTAGTTGCGGGACCGGGGGGGGAGACCCAGTACTTC	CASSLVAGPGGETQYF
TRBV7-8	TRBJ1-2	NA	NA	TGTGCCAGCAGCTTAAACGGTGGCTACACCTTC	CASSLNGGYTF
TRBV20-1	TRBJ2-5	NA	few	TGCAGTGCTAGAGATTTTTGGACCACAGAAGAGACCCAGTACTTC	CSARDFWTTEETQYF
TRBV7-2	TRBJ2-6	NA	NA	TGTGCCAGCAGCAAATCGACGGGAACTGGGGCCAACGTCCTGACTTTC	CASSKSTGTGANVLTF
TRBV27	TRBJ2-3	NA	few	TGTGCCAGCAAACGAGCGGAAGGCACAGATACGCAGTATTTT	CASKRAEGTDTQYF
TRBV19	TRBJ2-3	TRBD2	NA	TGTGCCAGTAGTCCCATCCCCACTAGCGGGAGGACAGATACGCAGTATTTT	CASSPIPTSGRTDTQYF
TRBV12-3/TRBV12-4	TRBJ1-2	NA	NA	TGTGCCAGCAGCTACGGTCAGGGAATCAATGGCTACACCTTC	CASSYGQGINGYTF
TRBV5-1	TRBJ2-5	NA	once	TGCGCCAGCAGCTTGGCCTCCAGTCGAGAGACCCAGTACTTC	CASSLASSRETQYF
TRBV20-1	TRBJ2-5	NA	NA	TGCAGTGCTTTAGACGGGGAGACCCAGTACTTC	CSALDGETQYF
TRBV20-1	TRBJ2-1	NA	few	TGCAGTGCTAGAAGCCTAGCGACCTACAATGAGCAGTTCTTC	CSARSLATYNEQFF